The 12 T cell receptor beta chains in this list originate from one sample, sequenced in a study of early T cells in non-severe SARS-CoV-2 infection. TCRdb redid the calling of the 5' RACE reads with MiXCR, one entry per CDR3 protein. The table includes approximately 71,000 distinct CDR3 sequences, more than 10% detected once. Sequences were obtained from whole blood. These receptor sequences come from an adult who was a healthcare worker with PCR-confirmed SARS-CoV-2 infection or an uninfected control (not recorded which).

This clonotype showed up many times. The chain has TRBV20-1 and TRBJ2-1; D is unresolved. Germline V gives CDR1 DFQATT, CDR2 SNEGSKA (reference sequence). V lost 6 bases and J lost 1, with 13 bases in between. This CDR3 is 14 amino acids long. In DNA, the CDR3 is TGCAGTGCCGGGTCAGGACGATCCTACAATGAGCAGTTCTTC. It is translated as CSAGSGRSYNEQFF.

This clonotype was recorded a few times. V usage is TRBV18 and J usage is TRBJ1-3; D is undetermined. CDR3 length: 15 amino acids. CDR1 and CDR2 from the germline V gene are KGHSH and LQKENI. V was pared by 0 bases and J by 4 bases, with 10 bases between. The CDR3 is CASSPPGQNGNTIYF. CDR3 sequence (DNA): TGTGCCAGCTCACCACCGGGCCAGAACGGAAACACCATATATTTT.

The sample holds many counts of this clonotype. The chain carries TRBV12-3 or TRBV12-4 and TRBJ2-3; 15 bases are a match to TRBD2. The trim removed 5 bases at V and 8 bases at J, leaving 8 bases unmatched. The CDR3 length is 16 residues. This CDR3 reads CASSPGLAGGQRTQYF. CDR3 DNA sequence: TGTGCCAGCAGTCCCGGACTAGCGGGGGGGCAACGTACGCAGTATTTT.

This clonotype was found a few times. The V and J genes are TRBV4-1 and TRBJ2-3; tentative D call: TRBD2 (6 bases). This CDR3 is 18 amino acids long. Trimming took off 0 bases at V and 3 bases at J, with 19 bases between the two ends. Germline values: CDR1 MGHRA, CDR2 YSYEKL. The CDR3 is CASSQDPPELAGTDTQYF. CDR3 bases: TGCGCCAGCAGCCAAGATCCTCCAGAGCTGGCGGGGACAGATACGCAGTATTTT.

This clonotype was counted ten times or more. The CDR3 nucleotides are TGTGCCAGCAGTTCCCGGCAGACAGGGCGAGGCGAGCAGTACTTC. Protein: CASSSRQTGRGEQYF. V usage is TRBV12-3 or TRBV12-4 and J usage is TRBJ2-7; 7 positions match TRBD1. Losses at the gene ends were 4 bases for V and 6 bases for J; bases not matched to a gene: 12. The CDR3 extends over 15 amino acids.

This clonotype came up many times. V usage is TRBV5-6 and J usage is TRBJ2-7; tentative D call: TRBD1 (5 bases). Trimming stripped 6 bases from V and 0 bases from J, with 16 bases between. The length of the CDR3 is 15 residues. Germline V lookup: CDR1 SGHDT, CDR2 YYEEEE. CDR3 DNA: TGTGCCAGCAAGTTTGGGGCATCCGGCTCCTACGAGCAGTACTTC. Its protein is CASKFGASGSYEQYF.

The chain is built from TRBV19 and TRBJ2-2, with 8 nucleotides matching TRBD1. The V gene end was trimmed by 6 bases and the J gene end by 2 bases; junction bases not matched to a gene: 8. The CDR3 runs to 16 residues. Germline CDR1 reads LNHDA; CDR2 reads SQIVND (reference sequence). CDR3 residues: CASRARTGKNTGELFF. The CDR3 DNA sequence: TGTGCCAGTAGGGCTAGGACAGGGAAAAACACCGGGGAGCTGTTTTTT.

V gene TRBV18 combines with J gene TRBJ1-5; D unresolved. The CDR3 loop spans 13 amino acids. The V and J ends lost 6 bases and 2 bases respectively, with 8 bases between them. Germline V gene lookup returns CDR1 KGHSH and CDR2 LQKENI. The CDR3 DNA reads TGTGCCAGCTCCGACACCCGCAATCAGCCCCAGCATTTT. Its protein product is CASSDTRNQPQHF.

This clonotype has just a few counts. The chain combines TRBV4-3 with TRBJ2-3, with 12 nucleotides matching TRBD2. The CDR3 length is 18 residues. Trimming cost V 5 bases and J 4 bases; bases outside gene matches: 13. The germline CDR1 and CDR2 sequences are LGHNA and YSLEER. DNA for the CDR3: TGCGCCAGCAGCATCACTGCCTCTAGCGGGGGGGCCCCAGATACGCAGTATTTT. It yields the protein CASSITASSGGAPDTQYF.

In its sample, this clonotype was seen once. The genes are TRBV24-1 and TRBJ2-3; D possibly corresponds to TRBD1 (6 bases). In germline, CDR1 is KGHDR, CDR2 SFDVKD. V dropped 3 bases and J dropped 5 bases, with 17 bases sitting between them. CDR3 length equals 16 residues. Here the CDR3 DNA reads TGTGCCACCAGTGATCCCCGGTTGGGGGCCCAAGATACGCAGTATTTT. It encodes CATSDPRLGAQDTQYF.

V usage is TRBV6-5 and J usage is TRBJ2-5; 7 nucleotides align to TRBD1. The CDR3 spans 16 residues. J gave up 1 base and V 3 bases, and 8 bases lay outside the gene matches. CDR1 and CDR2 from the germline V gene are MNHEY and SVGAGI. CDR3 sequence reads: CASSYGDSKPQETQYF. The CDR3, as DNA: TGTGCCAGCAGTTATGGGGACAGCAAACCCCAAGAGACCCAGTACTTC.

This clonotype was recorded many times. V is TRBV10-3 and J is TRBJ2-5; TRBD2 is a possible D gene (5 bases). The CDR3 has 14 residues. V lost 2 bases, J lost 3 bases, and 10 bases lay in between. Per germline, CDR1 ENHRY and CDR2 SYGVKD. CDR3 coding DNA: TGTGCCATCAGTGAGAGTACCGGGGAAGAGACCCAGTACTTC. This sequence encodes CAISESTGEETQYF.